Sequencing of this TCR beta chain was carried out in a study of neurological immune-mediated disorders (dated by TCRdb to between 2018 and 2021). Broadly, across the study: Among the roughly 34 multiple sclerosis patients, relapsing-remitting MS was present in about 31 and secondary progressive MS was present in 3. Using UMI-based sequencing, the study compared peripheral blood TCR-beta repertoires from patients with HTLV-I-associated myelopathy (HAM/TSP), patients with multiple sclerosis, and healthy controls. The approximately 110 TCR-beta libraries included longitudinal samples, technical triplicates and paired sorted CD4+ and CD8+ T-cell subsets alongside PBMC samples. The cohort was made up of approximately 65 subjects, consisting of some 14 HAM/TSP patients, 34 multiple sclerosis patients and some 20 healthy controls. General conclusions and limits of the study: No identical CDR3 amino acid sequences were found to be shared among expanded clones across subjects, suggesting that TCR-beta repertoires were private in all groups. The highest TCR clonal expansion was observed in HAM/TSP patients, whereas the lowest was observed in MS patients, even when compared with healthy controls. Phylogenetic analysis grouped repertoires from 18 of 34 MS patients into a cluster of related CDR3 sequences, suggesting a possible repertoire-level signature. The MS cluster was not associated with any clinical or MRI features, and the authors stated that larger cohorts are needed.

The cysteine opens and the phenylalanine closes a CDR3 of 13 amino acids. CDR3 DNA only is kept here, 39 bases in frame from base 1. V gives up 6 bases and J gives up 1 base, and the segment between their germline ends measures 12 bases. CDR1 and CDR2 are drawn from the germline V gene (reference sequence): DFQATT, SNEGSKA. cDNA was synthesized by template-switch 5'RACE using a primer carrying a 10-nucleotide random unique molecular identifier by which each TCR transcript was tagged. Every sequencing run covered 15-18 subjects and yielded more than 180 million TCR-beta sequences. The RNeasy kit was used to extract total RNA. TCR-beta VDJ regions were amplified with primers for the TCR constant region and the 5'RACE anchor, using the KAPA Real-time Library Amplification kit. A first PCR added sample indexes and Illumina adaptors, and a second PCR then raised library yield. After Ampure bead purification, the TCR product of roughly 650 bp was size-selected on a 2% E-gel SizeSelection system. Before pooling, libraries had their quality checked on a Bioanalyzer, their concentration measured with Qubit, and their quantity determined with the Kapa Library Quantification kit. An Illumina HiSeq 2500 was used to sequence the libraries paired-end at 2 x 150 bp. To increase sequence diversity, about 23-30% phiX was spiked into each library pool. The authors' analysis ran thus. The quality-filtered reads were processed with the UMI-based MiGEC pipeline, whose error correction step removed more than 85% of the raw TCR sequences. IMGT germline references were used for alignment of VDJ genes, and clonotypes were defined by a unique CDR3 amino acid sequence together with V-J genes. Clonal expansion, Shannon diversity, and CDR3 relatedness (CalcPairwiseDistances, ClusterSamples) were evaluated with VDJtools, and phylogenetic trees were built with CLCbio workbench. Expanded clones were defined as having at least 8 unique UMIs, based on coefficient-of-variation modelling across technical triplicates. The public reads were reprocessed in TCRdb via fastp at Q25 and MiXCR, keeping in-frame beta chains. Each CDR3 protein gets just one entry, which takes the most common genes and DNA from the rows behind it. The V and J calls and clone size come from TCRdb's table, not from the authors' own analysis. The sample table records some 57,000 distinct CDR3 sequences; around 4% of these occur just once. The top ten hold over 5.5% of the sample.

This clonotype has a count of ten or more. Its antigen remains unidentified. Qualities for individual bases were not recorded, and no much larger clone is one base off. Unsorted PBMC libraries were generated from 2 million PBMCs stored in RNAlater at -80 °C until RNA extraction. The multiple sclerosis patients were enrolled in a US clinical protocol that used magnetic resonance imaging to evaluate disease progression. PBMCs were separated from peripheral blood using Ficoll-Hypaque density gradient centrifugation and then cryopreserved in liquid nitrogen. The receptor was isolated from a man in his sixties with multiple sclerosis. The chain joins TRBV20-1 to TRBJ1-1, with no confident D gene call. Source material: PBMCs. DNA sequence: TGCAGTGCCCCACTACCCCCGAACACTGAAGCTTTCTTT. It specifies CSAPLPPNTEAFF.